Listed below are T cell receptor beta chains from one sample, sequenced in a study of CXCR3-negative and CXCR3-positive naive CD8 T cells. TCRdb reprocessed the 5' RACE reads and reports one entry per CDR3 protein, with no DNA. The table lists about 62,000 distinct CDR3 sequences, with around 4% in the top ten. The material sequenced was naive CXCR3- CD8+ T cells from blood. The receptors stem from a human donor in good health. Some clones in this sample may be carry-over from other donors' samples. CDR3s include the opening cysteine and the closing phenylalanine or tryptophan. The size entry is marked missing in some rows and otherwise reads once, few, many or a size class.

-,TRBJ2-1,14,TRBV2,CAITDSGGWDEQFF
medium-sized,TRBJ1-3,14,TRBV5-5,CASSSRTEGNTIYF
-,TRBJ1-2,15,TRBV15,CATSRDRTRTYGYTF
-,TRBJ1-1,13,TRBV20-1,CSATHPRRTEAFF
-,TRBJ1-1,12,TRBV7-9,CASSPGTVEAFF
-,TRBJ2-7,14,TRBV4-1,CASSQARQGYEQYF
-,TRBJ2-3,17,TRBV7-8,CASSFSFSRFGPDTQYF
-,TRBJ2-1,12,TRBV29-1,CSGAMSYNEQFF
-,TRBJ2-3,14,TRBV28,CASLVAGGRDTQYF
-,TRBJ1-1,12,TRBV20-1,CSASIGRTEAFF
-,TRBJ1-3,12,TRBV29-1,CSVVGLLSTIYF
-,TRBJ2-7,14,TRBV28,CASRQGQGDYEQYF
-,TRBJ2-2,13,TRBV29-1,CSVRPPNTGELFF
-,TRBJ1-2,15,TRBV5-1,CASSLGQGREYGYTF
-,TRBJ2-2,15,TRBV6-5,CASSWDRVDAGELFF
-,TRBJ2-1,15,TRBV12-5,CASGLDGEGPGEQFF
-,TRBJ2-3,16,TRBV20-1,CSAQHQEIPSTDTQYF
-,TRBJ2-1,14,TRBV12-3/TRBV12-4,CASSLKMIDGEQFF
-,TRBJ2-3,16,TRBV21-1,CASATPRDSPSDTQYF
-,TRBJ2-1,16,TRBV6-5,CASTHGATNAYNEQFF
-,TRBJ1-2,14,TRBV5-1,CASSLDPGDYGYTF
-,TRBJ2-7,15,TRBV6-5,CASSYSDSAHYEQYF
-,TRBJ2-3,16,TRBV7-9,CASSPPAGGFTDTQYF
-,TRBJ2-1,15,TRBV20-1,CSAIHRDRLSSEQFF
-,TRBJ1-2,13,TRBV28,CASSLGQRLGYTF
-,TRBJ2-7,13,TRBV7-9,CASSSDNSYEQYF
-,TRBJ2-7,16,TRBV28,CASTVRPTGGPASTYF
-,TRBJ1-4,14,TRBV28,CASSLTGPNEKLFF
-,TRBJ1-1,11,TRBV12-3/TRBV12-4,CASSFTVEAFF
-,TRBJ2-7,15,TRBV7-8,CASSPVDRVLNEQYF
-,TRBJ2-1,15,TRBV5-1,CASSLGLAGDEKQFF
-,TRBJ2-1,16,TRBV20-1,CSAKAQGGDLLNEQFF
-,TRBJ2-1,15,TRBV7-8,CASSNPRTGSDEQFF
-,TRBJ2-6,20,TRBV29-1,CSVEAIGFETGSSGANVLTF
-,TRBJ2-5,13,TRBV20-1,CSARTSGDLTQYF
-,TRBJ2-3,19,TRBV10-1,CASSGTLGRGNPSTDTQYF
-,TRBJ2-3,14,TRBV6-4,CASSDSKGTDTQYF
-,TRBJ1-1,13,TRBV12-3/TRBV12-4,CASSLLVGTEAFF
-,TRBJ2-1,14,TRBV18,CASQGTGSYNEQFF
-,TRBJ1-5,16,TRBV4-3,CASSQDRVFSGQPQHF
-,TRBJ1-1,12,TRBV29-1,CSIQGDGAEAFF
-,TRBJ2-7,14,TRBV29-1,CSVPLFDSTYEQYF